Below, 21 T cell receptor beta chains from the same sample are listed, as sequenced in a study of naive and memory T cell subsets. Two oligonucleotides, mixed equimolar, formed the beta constant-region primer covering TRBC1 and TRBC2. The ligated cDNA underwent four PCR rounds using SP2 and nested alpha and beta constant-region primers. TCRdb reprocessed the UMI-ligation and nested PCR reads with MiXCR, giving one entry per CDR3 protein. The sample has approximately 80,000 distinct CDR3 sequences; around 9% are singletons. Sequencing was carried out using naive CD8+ T cells from blood. These receptors were obtained from a human donor in good health.

V usage is TRBV29-1 and J usage is TRBJ2-6; maybe TRBD2 (5 bases). Germline V gene lookup returns CDR1 SQVTM and CDR2 ANQGSEA. The CDR3 is 15 residues long. V was pared by 5 bases and J by 0 bases, with 11 bases between. The CDR3 here is CSVIPGISGANVLTF. The CDR3 DNA is TGCAGCGTTATCCCGGGAATCTCTGGGGCCAACGTCCTGACTTTC. Together with reference TRBV29-1 and TRBJ2-6, the CDR3 gives the full variable domain: SAVISQKPSRDICQRGTSLTIQCQVDSQVTMMFWYRQQPGQSLTLIATANQGSEATYESGFVIDKFPISRPNLTFSTLTVSNMSPEDSSIYLCSVIPGISGANVLTFGAGSRLTVL.

This clonotype showed up many times. The chain joins TRBV29-1 to TRBJ2-1, with 9 nucleotides matching TRBD1. V gave up 5 bases and J gave up 1 base; unmatched junction bases: 3. CDR1 is SQVTM, CDR2 ANQGSEA, per germline. The CDR3 is 14 amino acids. The CDR3 nucleotides read TGCAGCGTTCAAGGACAGGGGTCCTACAATGAGCAGTTCTTC. Protein product: CSVQGQGSYNEQFF.

The DNA of the CDR3 is TGTGCCAGCAGCGGGGATTTATCCGTAGGCGGGAGGAATCAGCCCCAGCATTTT. This encodes CASSGDLSVGGRNQPQHF. The rearrangement uses TRBV12-3 or TRBV12-4 and TRBJ1-5; D ambiguous. The CDR3 has 18 amino acids. The V end was cut by 6 bases, the J end by 4 bases, with 25 bases between.

This clonotype was detected only a few times. This rearrangement joins TRBV27 to TRBJ1-1, with a weak D call TRBD1 (5 bases). The V gene lost 3 bases and the J gene lost 4 bases, with 12 bases spanning the gap. Germline CDR1 MNHEY, CDR2 SMNVEV (reference sequence). The CDR3 contains 14 residues. The CDR3 sequence is CASSLGHLGTEAFF. Here the CDR3 DNA reads TGTGCCAGCAGTTTGGGGCACCTGGGCACTGAAGCTTTCTTT.

This clonotype was observed at least ten times. This chain links TRBV9 with TRBJ2-7; D not certain. V lost 6 bases and J 12 bases, leaving 13 bases between the germline ends. Per germline, CDR1 SGDLS and CDR2 YYNGEE. This CDR3 comprises 10 residues. The CDR3 nucleotides read TGTGCCAGCATTGGAGAGTGCGTGTACTTC. It yields the protein CASIGECVYF.

This chain links TRBV4-3 with TRBJ2-7; D is possibly TRBD2 (5 bases). The CDR3 is 14 residues long. V gave up 3 bases and J gave up 2 bases, with 11 bases separating them. CDR1 LGHNA and CDR2 YSLEER come from the germline V gene. Here the CDR3 DNA reads TGCGCCAGCAGCCAGATCCGGGGTACCTACGAGCAGTACTTC. Translation gives CASSQIRGTYEQYF.

There are many counts of this clonotype. V gene TRBV6-5 combines with J gene TRBJ1-1; no definite D call. V lost 6 bases to trimming and J lost 1 base, with 3 bases between them. The CDR3 is made up of 11 amino acids. Germline V CDR1 and CDR2: MNHEY, SVGAGI. The CDR3 protein is CASRENTEAFF. In nucleotides, the CDR3 is TGTGCCAGCAGAGAGAACACTGAAGCTTTCTTT.

This clonotype has more than one count but fewer than ten. The V gene is TRBV20-1, the J gene TRBJ2-1, with D maybe TRBD2 (5 bases). Per the germline V gene, CDR1 is DFQATT and CDR2 is SNEGSKA (reference sequence). Trimming stripped 5 bases from V and 9 bases from J, with 14 bases between. This CDR3 has 12 residues. Here the CDR3 DNA reads TGCAGTGCTGGAACTAGTCTGGGTGAGCAGTTCTTC. This sequence encodes CSAGTSLGEQFF.

A word on this clonotype: Likely a read error: the CDR3 ends without its conserved phenylalanine or tryptophan. Because the CDR3's place on the DNA is in doubt, the DNA is left out and the CDR3 is given as listed by TCRdb. The chain combines TRBV9 with TRBJ2-1. CDR1 and CDR2 (germline): SGDLS, YYNGEE. The CDR3 length equals 12 residues, ends included. CDR3 sequence: CASASEYNEQGG.

This clonotype was seen repeatedly, ten times or more. The chain carries TRBV12-3 or TRBV12-4 and TRBJ1-5, with D unresolved. The germline V and J ends were trimmed by 6 bases and 6 bases, with 12 bases remaining between them. This CDR3 spans 13 amino acids. CDR3 nucleotides: TGTGCCAGCAGAAAAACAAGATCTCAGCCCCAGCATTTT. It yields the protein CASRKTRSQPQHF.

A few counts support this clonotype. V gene TRBV12-3 or TRBV12-4 combines with J gene TRBJ2-1; 10 bases align to TRBD1. CDR3 length: 15 residues. V lost 1 base, J lost 16 bases, and 13 bases stayed unmatched. CDR3 nucleotide sequence: TGTGCCAGCAGTTTAGGACAGGGGGCTACTTTACCGGAATTCTTC. It encodes CASSLGQGATLPEFF.

To note about this clonotype: A much larger clone sits a single nucleotide away, making a read error possible. The V and J genes are TRBV21-1 and TRBJ1-1; no check of the table's D call, TRBD1, against the DNA was made. TRBV21-1 is labeled a pseudogene. This CDR3 spans 16 amino acids. The CDR3, as DNA: TGTCCCAGCAGCACCCAGGAGACAGGAGACAACACTGAAGCTTTCTTT. Protein product: CPSSTQETGDNTEAFF.

This clonotype was observed a few times. The chain uses TRBV6-2 or TRBV6-3 and TRBJ2-3; TRBD1 aligns across 8 bases. This CDR3 spans 15 amino acids. CDR1 and CDR2 (germline): MNHEY, SVGEGT. V lost 6 bases, J lost 4 bases, and 9 bases stayed unmatched. This CDR3 is CASSLHRGSADTQYF. CDR3 DNA: TGTGCCAGCAGCCTACACAGGGGGAGCGCAGATACGCAGTATTTT.

This clonotype has a handful of counts. This chain links TRBV12-3 or TRBV12-4 with TRBJ2-5, with a possible D match to TRBD2 (5 bases). Trimming cost V 0 bases and J 5 bases, with 13 bases left between them. This CDR3 spans 15 amino acids. For the CDR3, the DNA is TGTGCCAGCAGTTTAGCGGGAGAGTTACAGGAGACCCAGTACTTC. This gives the protein CASSLAGELQETQYF.

This clonotype was seen a handful of times. The chain employs TRBV6-6 and TRBJ2-7, with TRBD2 as a possible D gene (5 bases). The CDR3 sequence is 13 residues long. The V end lost 2 bases, the J end lost 5 bases, and 10 bases lay between the germline ends. The V gene's germline CDR1 is MNHNY and CDR2 SVGAGI (reference sequence). The CDR3 nucleotides read TGTGCCAGCAGTTACCCCGTGGGAGACGAGCAGTACTTC. It yields the protein CASSYPVGDEQYF.

The chain uses TRBV29-1 and TRBJ2-7; D assignment may be TRBD1 or TRBD2 (5 bases each). CDR1 is SQVTM and CDR2 is ANQGSEA in the germline V gene. V lost 6 bases, J lost 3 bases, and 15 bases lay in between. The CDR3 has 13 amino acids. The CDR3 DNA reads as TGCAGCGTCAAGGGGACGGACAACTACGAGCAGTACTTC. Translated: CSVKGTDNYEQYF.

This clonotype has only a few counts. V gene TRBV28 combines with J gene TRBJ2-7, with 9 bases matching TRBD2. The V gene's germline CDR1 is MDHEN and CDR2 SYDVKM. The CDR3 extends over 16 amino acids. The V and J ends lost 10 bases and 3 bases, in that order; junction bases with no gene match: 16. The CDR3 reads CATRGLAGTIHYEQYF. The CDR3, as DNA: TGTGCCACCAGGGGTCTAGCGGGAACAATTCACTACGAGCAGTACTTC.

At least ten counts were recorded for this clonotype. The chain uses TRBV7-9 and TRBJ2-7; D tentatively reads TRBD1 or TRBD2 (5 bases each). Germline loops: CDR1 SEHNR, CDR2 FQNEAQ (reference sequence). The CDR3 runs to 15 residues. Trimming took 5 bases from V and 3 from J, leaving 17 bases between them. The CDR3 coding sequence is TGTGCCAGCAGCCATGGGTCCGGGACGGACTACGAGCAGTACTTC. It encodes CASSHGSGTDYEQYF.

In this sample, this clonotype turned up a few times. The rearrangement uses TRBV5-5 and TRBJ1-2, with 11 bases identical to TRBD1. Germline V lookup: CDR1 SGHKS, CDR2 YYEKEE (reference sequence). The CDR3 is 15 amino acids. J was trimmed by 6 bases and V by 3 bases; bases with no gene match: 7. CDR3: CASSYGQGALNGYTF. The DNA of the CDR3 is TGTGCCAGCAGCTATGGACAGGGGGCGCTTAATGGCTACACCTTC.

In its sample, this clonotype was seen many times. The genes are TRBV7-2 and TRBJ2-7; TRBD2 aligns across 7 bases. Germline V gene sequence: CDR1 SGHTA, CDR2 FQGNSA. V was clipped by 5 bases and J by 2 bases; unmatched bases: 15. The CDR3 consists of 17 residues. CDR3 sequence (DNA): TGTGCCAGCAGCACCCCGGGGGAGGGCGGTTTTCCCTACGAGCAGTACTTC. Translating gives CASSTPGEGGFPYEQYF.

This clonotype was seen ten or more times. This sequence joins TRBV7-8 and TRBJ2-1; either TRBD1 or TRBD2 may fit D (6 bases each). The CDR3 consists of 12 residues. CDR1 and CDR2 (germline): SGHVS, FQNEAQ. V dropped 7 bases and J dropped 6 bases, with 10 bases sitting between them. DNA of the CDR3: TGTGCCAGCAACCCGGGGGCCAATGAGCAGTTCTTC. It is translated as CASNPGANEQFF.